A single sample gave rise to the 8 T cell receptor beta chains below, sequenced in a study of identical twins (TCRdb year 2016). The library was obtained by 5' RACE. Sequenced on an Illumina HiSeq 2000. TCRdb reworked the public reads: Q25 trimming with fastp, MiXCR clone assembly, productive beta chains retained. Rows matching on CDR3 protein sequence are summarized as one entry with the most common DNA and genes. This sample comprises 400,000 to 600,000 distinct CDR3 sequences, about a fifth of them detected only once. The ten largest make up approximately 0.48% of the sample. This sample also belongs to another study, concerning yellow fever vaccine responses in identical twins.

The sequenced sample consisted of CD4+ T cells sorted from blood. These receptors were obtained from a woman aged 18-29 years in good health.

The gene calls are TRBV27 and TRBJ2-7; D unclear. V was clipped by 2 bases and J by 6 bases, with 14 bases between them. Germline CDR1 and CDR2: MNHEY and SMNVEV (reference sequence). This CDR3 comprises 14 residues. The CDR3 region has the DNA TGTGCCAGCAGTTTAGAGTTGGAGTCAAGCGAGCAGTACGTC. Its translation is CASSLELESSEQYV.

This chain joins TRBV11-2 and TRBJ2-6, with TRBD1 identical over 8 bases. Trimming cost V 4 bases and J 4 bases; bases outside gene matches: 9. CDR3 length: 17 residues. Germline CDR1 is SGHAT and CDR2 is FQNNGV. The CDR3: CASSSRQGRLGANVLTF. CDR3 in DNA: TGTGCCAGCAGCTCTAGACAGGGGAGGTTGGGGGCCAACGTCCTGACTTTC.

This clonotype was seen only a few times. The chain uses TRBV3-1 and TRBJ1-5; D is ambiguous. This CDR3 comprises 12 residues. V dropped 3 bases and J dropped 5 bases, with 5 bases sitting between them. Germline-derived CDR1 and CDR2 are LGHDT and YNNKEL (reference sequence). CDR3 protein: CASSQAYQPQHF. CDR3 in DNA: TGTGCCAGCAGCCAGGCTTATCAGCCCCAGCATTTT. Together with reference TRBV3-1 and TRBJ1-5, the CDR3 gives the full variable domain: DTAVSQTPKYLVTQMGNDKSIKCEQNLGHDTMYWYKQDSKKFLKIMFSYNNKELIINETVPNRFSPKSPDKAHLNLHINSLELGDSAVYFCASSQAYQPQHFGDGTRLSIL.

This chain links TRBV24-1 with TRBJ2-2, with D perhaps TRBD1 (9 bases). Germline-derived CDR1 and CDR2 are KGHDR and SFDVKD. V dropped 1 base and J dropped 2 bases, with 25 bases sitting between them. The CDR3 totals 21 residues. The CDR3 here is CATSDLGQGTGLAGNTGELFF. CDR3 nucleotide sequence: TGTGCCACCAGTGATTTAGGACAGGGGACTGGACTAGCAGGAAACACCGGGGAGCTGTTTTTT.

This clonotype was found a few times. This sequence joins TRBV7-3 and TRBJ2-1; 11 nucleotides align to TRBD2. The CDR3 has 15 residues. Germline assignment: CDR1 SGHTA and CDR2 FQGTGA. Trimming took 4 bases from V and 4 from J; bases not matched to a gene: 3. The DNA for the CDR3 is TGTGCCAGCAGCTCTAGCGGGGGGCCATACAATGAGCAGTTCTTC. Translating it yields CASSSSGGPYNEQFF.

This chain connects TRBV20-1 to TRBJ1-3; TRBD1 is a possible D gene (5 bases). The germline CDR1 and CDR2 sequences are DFQATT and SNEGSKA (reference sequence). V was cut by 0 bases and J by 2 bases, with 20 bases left in between. The CDR3 sequence is 18 residues long. The CDR3 loop is CSARDFLPSGPTGNTIYF. CDR3 bases: TGCAGTGCTAGAGATTTTCTCCCCTCAGGGCCAACTGGAAACACCATATATTTT.

The chain carries TRBV20-1 and TRBJ2-4; D may be TRBD1 (6 bases). V dropped 4 bases and J dropped 6 bases, with 16 bases sitting between them. This CDR3 contains 14 residues. The germline gives CDR1 DFQATT, CDR2 SNEGSKA (reference sequence). CDR3 sequence reads: CSAKGTTFLNIQYF. The CDR3 nucleotides read TGCAGTGCTAAGGGGACAACTTTTTTAAACATTCAGTACTTC.

This clonotype was seen only a few times. This rearrangement joins TRBV6-2 or TRBV6-3 to TRBJ2-7, with 7 bases aligning to TRBD2. The CDR3 has 13 amino acids. Germline trimming cut 6 bases from V and 6 bases from J; bases unmatched to any gene: 8. CDR1 MNHEY and CDR2 SVGEGT come from the germline V gene. CDR3 sequence: CASSLGRGLEQYV. In DNA, the CDR3 is TGTGCCAGCAGCCTGGGGAGGGGCCTCGAGCAGTACGTC.